This T cell receptor (beta chain) stems from a study of Ad26.COV2.S vaccination and SARS-CoV-2 variants. Whole-study results and caveats: Comparable non-spike TCR breadth was observed in vaccine and placebo recipients. Measurements of TCR breadth and depth may have given underestimates of the total T cell responses.

Germline CDR1 and CDR2: LGHDT and YNNKEL (reference sequence). The CDR3 contains 16 residues. Deletions cut 3 bases from V and 1 base from J, with 14 bases between. As for this clone: Its specificity is not known.

Specified treatment: about 20 received Ad26.COV2.S at low or high dose, single or two shots; about 5 received placebo; per-sample allocation not given. Sampling was done on day 63 after the first vaccine or placebo injection. This adult donor, from Boston, was 18-55 years old. Spike of the Wuhan-strain SARS-CoV-2 was expressed by an Ad26 vector, which formed the vaccine. Sequencing was performed with immunoSEQ multiplex PCR; in TCRdb, only in-frame clones are kept and a portion is missing. The sample records 450,000 to 550,000 clones, around 89% being singletons. The TCR comes from a person between 18 and 65 years old who received the Ad26.COV2.S COVID-19 vaccine or a placebo. The input for sequencing was peripheral blood, taken in a trial of Ad26.COV2.S vaccine versus placebo. The chain employs TRBV3-1 (or the pseudogene TRBV3-2) and TRBJ2-3; weak D call: TRBD2 (5 bases). The CDR3 DNA sequence: TGTGCCAGCAGCCAGGTAGAGGGAATGGGCACAGATACGCAGTATTTT. Protein sequence: CASSQVEGMGTDTQYF.